A selection of T cell receptor beta chains follows, all from one sample in a study of T cells in Graves' hyperthyroidism and ophthalmopathy. TCRdb passed the multiplex PCR reads through MiXCR, listing each CDR3 protein once. The top ten clones hold 7.5% to 8% of a sample with approximately 400,000 distinct CDR3 sequences, 15% to 18% of them seen once. The sequenced sample was blood. All receptors come from a woman aged 18-29 years with Graves' hyperthyroidism. Each CDR3 is given with its conserved first and last residue. D genes are given only for firm matches. Expanded clones are given a class, and other clones once, few, many or no size at all.

D	size	V	J	DNA	CDR3
TRBD1	many	TRBV20-1	TRBJ1-1	TGCAGTGGAAGAACAGGGGACACTGAAGCTTTCTTT	CSGRTGDTEAFF
TRBD1	many	TRBV20-1	TRBJ2-7	TGCAGTGCTAGAGGTGGGACAGGGGGCCGCGAGCAGTACTTC	CSARGGTGGREQYF
TRBD2	few	TRBV2	TRBJ2-4	TGTGCCAGCAGTGATCGACTAGCCGCAGAGGGAAACATTCAGTACTTC	CASSDRLAAEGNIQYF
NA	few	TRBV7-6	TRBJ2-2	TGTGCCAGCAGCAAGACTACCCACGCCTCGACCGGGGAGCTGTTTTTT	CASSKTTHASTGELFF
NA	many	TRBV3-1	TRBJ1-2	TGTGCCAGCAGCCAAGATCTGGTCAACTATGGCTACACCTTC	CASSQDLVNYGYTF
TRBD1	few	TRBV25-1	TRBJ1-2	TGTGCCAGCACCCCCCGGACAGGGGGCTCCTACACCTTC	CASTPRTGGSYTF
NA	many	TRBV2	TRBJ2-2	TGTGCCAGCCAAAGCAGGCAGGGAGCAACCGGGGAGCTGTTTTTT	CASQSRQGATGELFF
TRBD1	many	TRBV3-1	TRBJ1-2	TGTGCCCGACCGGGGCTTGGGACAGCTTATGGCTACACCTTC	CARPGLGTAYGYTF
TRBD2	NA	TRBV18	TRBJ2-1	TGTGCCAGCTCACTCCGATTCCTAGCGGGAGGAATAGATGAGCAGTTCTTC	CASSLRFLAGGIDEQFF
TRBD1	many	TRBV20-1	TRBJ2-4	TGCAGTGCCGACCCAGGGGGCACAGGGGATGTTCAGTACTTC	CSADPGGTGDVQYF
NA	few	TRBV5-4	TRBJ1-2	TGTGCCAGCAGCTTGTACTCCGGGACGGTTAGCTATGGCTACACCTTC	CASSLYSGTVSYGYTF
TRBD1	many	TRBV10-3	TRBJ1-2	TGTGCCATCAGTCAGGGGGGGACCGATTATGGCTACACCTTC	CAISQGGTDYGYTF
NA	NA	TRBV5-1	TRBJ2-2	TGCGCCAGCAGCTTGGCCAGGGCCGACACCGGGGAGCTGTTTTTT	CASSLARADTGELFF
TRBD2	once	TRBV11-2	TRBJ2-1	TGTGCCAGCCGCTGGAAGGGGGGGCTAGCGGGCAATGAGCAGTTCTTC	CASRWKGGLAGNEQFF
TRBD1	many	TRBV3-1	TRBJ2-7	TGTGCCAGCAGCCAAAGGACAGGGGGGGGTGGCTACGAGCAGTACTTC	CASSQRTGGGGYEQYF
NA	NA	TRBV30	TRBJ1-1	TGTGCCTGGAGTAGGTGGAACACTGAAGCTTTCTTT	CAWSRWNTEAFF
NA	few	TRBV6-1	TRBJ2-6	TGTGCCAGCAGTGTAGCAGGGGATGGGGCCAACGTCCTGACTTTC	CASSVAGDGANVLTF
TRBD2	many	TRBV13	TRBJ2-1	TGTGCCAGCAGCTTAGGTCGTGGGCCTAGCGGGAGACATGAGCAGTTCTTC	CASSLGRGPSGRHEQFF
NA	many	TRBV6-1	TRBJ1-5	TGTGCCAGCCACCATGGGGGGCTGAACAATCAGCCCCAGCATTTT	CASHHGGLNNQPQHF
TRBD1	few	TRBV9	TRBJ2-6	TGTGCCAGCAGCCTACGGACAGGGAACTCCTCTGGGGCCAACGTCCTGACTTTC	CASSLRTGNSSGANVLTF
NA	NA	TRBV18	TRBJ2-1	TGTGCCAGCTCAGCTGGACTGGATAATGAGCAGTTCTTC	CASSAGLDNEQFF
TRBD2	NA	TRBV20-1	TRBJ2-3	TGCAGTGCTAGCCCGACTAGCGGGATCTCAGATACGCAGTATTTT	CSASPTSGISDTQYF
TRBD2	many	TRBV7-3	TRBJ2-3	TGTGCCAGCAGCTTAATGGCGACTAGCGGGGGAGGGTCCGATACGCAGTATTTT	CASSLMATSGGGSDTQYF
NA	once	TRBV20-1	TRBJ1-2	TGCAGTGCTAGAGATGGGCGGGGGATCTATGGCTACACCTTC	CSARDGRGIYGYTF
NA	many	TRBV2	TRBJ2-7	TGTGCCAGCAGTGACATGGCAAACGAGCAGTACTTC	CASSDMANEQYF
NA	many	TRBV11-3	TRBJ2-3	TGTGCCAGCAGCTTAGGGGACTCGATGAGCACAGATACGCAGTATTTT	CASSLGDSMSTDTQYF
NA	many	TRBV12-3/TRBV12-4	TRBJ2-7	TGTGCCAGTCTTGAGACAGACTCCTACGAGCAGTACTTC	CASLETDSYEQYF
NA	many	TRBV7-9	TRBJ2-2	TGTGCCAGCAGCTTACCCTCCGGGGAGCTGTTTTTT	CASSLPSGELFF
TRBD1	few	TRBV30	TRBJ1-1	TGTGCCTGGCGAGAGCCGGGACAGGGGGCATTGAGCACTGAAGCTTTCTTT	CAWREPGQGALSTEAFF
NA	NA	TRBV20-1	TRBJ2-1	TGCAGTGCTAGGTCGGCAGGGGGGGCGGAGGAGCAGTTCTTC	CSARSAGGAEEQFF
NA	many	TRBV12-3/TRBV12-4	TRBJ2-1	TGTGCCAGTAATCACCGAAGGGTTAGCTACAATGAGCAGTTCTTC	CASNHRRVSYNEQFF
NA	few	TRBV6-4	TRBJ1-1	TGTGCCAGCAGTGACGAAGAACAGGGAGGCACTGAAGCTTTCTTT	CASSDEEQGGTEAFF
NA	many	TRBV7-9	TRBJ2-5	TGTGCCAGCAGCGTTCCGGGAGAAAGTCAAGAGACCCAGTACTTC	CASSVPGESQETQYF
NA	few	TRBV5-6	TRBJ1-1	TGTGCCAGCAGCTTGGCCCTGAACACTGAAGCTTTCTTT	CASSLALNTEAFF
NA	many	TRBV28	TRBJ2-5	TGTGCCAGCAGTTTCATGCAGGGGAGAGAAGAGACCCAGTACTTC	CASSFMQGREETQYF
NA	NA	TRBV29-1	TRBJ1-2	TGCAGCGTTCCCTCGGGAGCTAACTATGGCTACACCTTC	CSVPSGANYGYTF
TRBD1	many	TRBV6-2/TRBV6-3	TRBJ1-4	TGTGCCAGCAGCAGATACAGGGGAACTACTAATGAAAAACTGTTTTTT	CASSRYRGTTNEKLFF
NA	few	TRBV11-2	TRBJ2-7	TGTGCCAGCAGCATCCATCCCGGGACGGCCGCCTACGAGCAGTACTTC	CASSIHPGTAAYEQYF
NA	many	TRBV6-1	TRBJ1-2	TGTGCCAGCAGTGTGGGGAGTTCTAACTATGGCTACACCTTC	CASSVGSSNYGYTF
NA	NA	TRBV5-1	TRBJ1-6	TGCGCCAGCAGCTTAGGCAGGGAGAGCTCCTATAATTCACCCCTCCACTTT	CASSLGRESSYNSPLHF